One and the same sample provided the 10 T cell receptor beta chains below, sequenced in a study of control samples from healthy donors and cancer patients. The repertoire was sequenced with immunoSEQ multiplex PCR; TCRdb's copy has only in-frame clones and lacks some. The sample holds 150,000 or so clones, 90% to 95% seen once. The sample consisted of blood. These receptors were obtained from a man in his late teens or twenties in good health.

The chain links TRBV10-1 to TRBJ2-7; 9 bases are a match to TRBD1. The J segment lost 6 bases and the V segment lost 6 bases, leaving 6 bases of the junction unmatched. The CDR3 spans 13 residues. Germline loops: CDR1 WNHNN, CDR2 SYGVQD (reference sequence). CDR3 amino acids: CASSRDRVAEQYF. The CDR3 DNA is TGCGCCAGCAGCCGGGACAGGGTCGCCGAGCAGTACTTC.

The chain joins TRBV19 to TRBJ1-5; no firm D call. CDR3 size: 14 residues. V was pared by 7 bases and J by 3 bases, with 13 bases between. Per the germline V gene, CDR1 is LNHDA and CDR2 is SQIVND (reference sequence). CDR3 nucleotides: TGTGCCAGTACGGAGAGACGGCCCAATCAGCCCCAGCATTTT. As protein: CASTERRPNQPQHF.

The rearrangement links TRBV28 to TRBJ2-7; D is unresolved. This CDR3 comprises 13 residues. Germline CDR1 and CDR2: MDHEN and SYDVKM. Trimming took 6 bases from V and 6 from J, leaving 15 bases between them. CDR3 amino acids: CASSDVLRREQYF. In DNA, the CDR3 is TGTGCCAGCAGCGATGTCCTTAGGCGCGAGCAGTACTTC.

V usage is TRBV7-3 and J usage is TRBJ2-1; tentatively, D is TRBD1 (6 bases). The CDR3 consists of 14 residues. V was pared by 5 bases and J by 4 bases, with 12 bases between. Per germline, CDR1 SGHTA and CDR2 FQGTGA. The CDR3 region has the DNA TGTGCCAGCAGCCCCGGGACAATATACAATGAGCAGTTCTTC. Translation: CASSPGTIYNEQFF.

V gene TRBV6-5 combines with J gene TRBJ1-1; D might be TRBD1 (5 bases). Looked up from germline, CDR1 is MNHEY and CDR2 is SVGAGI. The CDR3 has 14 amino acids. The V and J ends lost 5 bases and 4 bases respectively, with 14 bases between them. The CDR3 DNA sequence: TGTGCCAGCAGTCCTTCCAGGGCCAGCACTGAAGCTTTCTTT. This encodes CASSPSRASTEAFF.

With respect to this clone: This same CDR3 is encoded by further DNA sequences in the sample. The chain is built from TRBV19 and TRBJ1-2; D unclear. The CDR3 extends over 13 amino acids. CDR1 and CDR2 from the germline V gene are LNHDA and SQIVND (reference sequence). With 6 bases removed from V and 0 bases from J, the gap between germline ends came to 8 bases. The CDR3 DNA reads as TGTGCCAGTAGCCCATCCGCTAACTATGGCTACACCTTC. It yields the protein CASSPSANYGYTF. Supplemented by reference TRBV19 and TRBJ1-2, the full variable domain reads DGGITQSPKYLFRKEGQNVTLSCEQNLNHDAMYWYRQDPGQGLRLIYYSQIVNDFQKGDIAEGYSVSREKKESFPLTVTSAQKNPTAFYLCASSPSANYGYTFGSGTRLTVV.

The chain couples TRBV24-1 to TRBJ2-6; D is ambiguous. Germline V CDR1 and CDR2: KGHDR, SFDVKD. The CDR3 extends over 13 amino acids. Trimming shortened V by 9 bases and J by 1 base, and 6 bases separated the two germline ends. The CDR3 protein is CATGSSGANVLTF. CDR3 bases: TGTGCCACCGGTTCTTCTGGGGCCAACGTCCTGACTTTC.

The gene calls are TRBV29-1 and TRBJ2-3; D is unclear. CDR3 length equals 14 residues. V lost 3 bases and J lost 1, with 11 bases in between. Germline CDR1 SQVTM, CDR2 ANQGSEA. The CDR3 DNA reads TGCAGCGTTGATGTAGCAACCGGCACAGATACGCAGTATTTT. This translates into CSVDVATGTDTQYF.

The chain combines TRBV5-1 with TRBJ2-4, with TRBD1 as a possible D gene (5 bases). V lost 5 bases and J lost 0, with 15 bases in between. This CDR3 has 16 residues. The germline V gene encodes CDR1 SGHRS and CDR2 YFSETQ. The CDR3 here is CASRSDSLLAKNIQYF. In nucleotides, the CDR3 is TGCGCCAGCAGGTCCGACAGCCTACTAGCCAAAAACATTCAGTACTTC.

V is TRBV5-1 and J is TRBJ2-5; D possibly uses TRBD1 or TRBD2 (5 bases each). The CDR3 extends over 15 amino acids. Germline CDR1 is SGHRS and CDR2 is YFSETQ. V gave up 3 bases and J gave up 1 base, with 13 bases separating them. This CDR3 reads CASSSTGLLQETQYF. In DNA form, the CDR3 reads TGCGCCAGCAGCTCTACGGGGCTTCTCCAAGAGACCCAGTACTTC. Using reference TRBV5-1 and TRBJ2-5 for the parts outside the CDR3, the full variable domain is KAGVTQTPRYLIKTRGQQVTLSCSPISGHRSVSWYQQTPGQGLQFLFEYFSETQRNKGNFPGRFSGRQFSNSRSEMNVSTLELGDSALYLCASSSTGLLQETQYFGPGTRLLVL.